The 20 T cell receptor beta chains below all came from one sample that was sequenced in a study of blood T cell repertoires in COVID-19. The assay was immunoSEQ multiplex PCR, and TCRdb's table has in-frame clones only and misses some. The sample lists 240,000 or so clones; around 89% were seen once. Sequencing was performed on peripheral blood. These TCRs come from a woman between 40 and 55 years old who had recovered from COVID-19.

V and J are TRBV21-1 and TRBJ2-2; the table's D call of TRBD1 was not tested on the DNA. TRBV21-1 is a pseudogene locus. The CDR3 has 16 residues. CDR3: CASSRPQGRDTGELFF. CDR3 nucleotides: TGTGCCAGCAGCAGACCCCAGGGAAGGGACACCGGGGAGCTGTTTTTT.

The chain carries TRBV7-9 and TRBJ2-1, with 14 bases lining up with TRBD2. V gave up 5 bases and J gave up 13 bases; unmatched junction bases: 13. Germline-derived CDR1 and CDR2 are SEHNR and FQNEAQ (reference sequence). The CDR3 extends over 16 amino acids. This chain's CDR3 is CASSPGLAGAYDHQFF. In DNA form, the CDR3 reads TGTGCCAGCAGCCCGGGACTAGCGGGAGCCTATGATCACCAGTTCTTC.

J is TRBJ2-1 and V is TRBV5-1, with 12 positions matching TRBD2. Germline values: CDR1 SGHRS, CDR2 YFSETQ. Unmatched junction bases numbered 4, after V lost 4 bases and J lost 2 bases. The CDR3 is 16 residues long. CDR3 loop: CASSGGLAGTYNEQFF. The CDR3 region has the DNA TGCGCCAGCAGCGGAGGACTAGCGGGAACCTACAATGAGCAGTTCTTC.

This chain uses TRBV6-2 or TRBV6-3 with TRBJ2-7, with D uncertain. Germline V gene data show CDR1 as MNHEY and CDR2 as SVGEGT. Trimming cost V 0 bases and J 1 base, with 13 bases left between them. The CDR3 loop spans 16 amino acids. CDR3 sequence reads: CASSYSMISDSYEQYF. The CDR3 nucleotides read TGTGCCAGCAGTTACTCGATGATCTCAGATTCCTACGAGCAGTACTTC.

This sequence joins TRBV4-3 and TRBJ2-7, with TRBD1 identical over 10 bases. Trimming cost V 4 bases and J 6 bases; bases outside gene matches: 6. The CDR3 has 14 amino acids. CDR1 and CDR2 from the germline V gene are LGHNA and YSLEER. CDR3: CASSPGTGVAEQYF. CDR3 in DNA: TGCGCCAGCAGCCCCGGGACAGGGGTGGCCGAGCAGTACTTC.

V gene TRBV12-3 or TRBV12-4 combines with J gene TRBJ1-5; D unclear. The V end lost 6 bases, the J end lost 9 bases, and 15 bases lay between the germline ends. The CDR3 spans 13 residues. Written as DNA, the CDR3 is TGTGCCAGCAGCCTCAGTCGGGATCTGCCCCAGCATTTT. Translating gives CASSLSRDLPQHF.

The chain joins TRBV3-1 (or the pseudogene TRBV3-2) to TRBJ2-3, with TRBD2 matching over 12 bases. Germline V gene sequence: CDR1 LGHDT, CDR2 YNNKEL (reference sequence). CDR3 length: 14 residues. With V trimmed by 7 bases and J by 4 bases, 3 bases remained unmatched. The CDR3 protein is CASTLAGGADTQYF. The CDR3 DNA reads as TGTGCCAGCACCCTAGCGGGAGGGGCAGATACGCAGTATTTT.

The chain is built from TRBV6-1 and TRBJ1-6; 8 bases align to TRBD1. Trimming removed 3 bases from V and 9 bases from J; junction bases left unmatched: 10. Germline V lookup: CDR1 MNHNS, CDR2 SASEGT. This CDR3 has 16 amino acids. CDR3 DNA sequence: TGTGCCAGCAGTGAGGCGGGCAGGGGGCAAGGTTCACCCCTCCACTTT. It codes for CASSEAGRGQGSPLHF.

V usage is TRBV11-3 and J usage is TRBJ1-6, with a tentative D call TRBD1 (5 bases). This CDR3 has 15 residues. The V and J ends lost 6 bases and 6 bases respectively, with 15 bases between them. Germline V gene data show CDR1 as SGHNT and CDR2 as YENEEA. The CDR3 nucleotides read TGTGCCAGCAGAAAGGGGCAGGGTGGTAATTCACCCCTCCACTTT. Its protein product is CASRKGQGGNSPLHF.

This chain joins TRBV9 and TRBJ2-7; TRBD2 agrees at 11 bases. The CDR3 loop spans 14 amino acids. Germline V gene data show CDR1 as SGDLS and CDR2 as YYNGEE. The V gene end was trimmed by 4 bases and the J gene end by 5 bases; junction bases not matched to a gene: 5. CDR3 coding DNA: TGTGCCAGCAGCCTCGGGACTAGCGGCCACGAGCAGTACTTC. It codes for CASSLGTSGHEQYF.

The chain has TRBV19 and TRBJ2-3, with D perhaps matching TRBD2 (6 bases). The CDR3 runs to 13 residues. Germline V gene sequence: CDR1 LNHDA, CDR2 SQIVND (reference sequence). Trimming shortened V by 5 bases and J by 6 bases, and 12 bases separated the two germline ends. The CDR3 DNA sequence: TGTGCCAGTAGTTTCGTTGGGGGGGATACGCAGTATTTT. Translated: CASSFVGGDTQYF.

The CDR3 reads CASSPRSGGLSNEKLFF. Here the CDR3 DNA reads TGTGCCAGCAGCCCCCGGTCAGGGGGCTTGTCTAATGAAAAACTGTTTTTT. This sequence joins TRBV27 and TRBJ1-4, with 8 positions matching TRBD1. The germline V gene encodes CDR1 MNHEY and CDR2 SMNVEV (reference sequence). The CDR3 length is 17 residues. With 6 bases clipped from V and 3 bases from J, the junction kept 12 bases outside the gene matches.

Concerning this clone itself: Other DNA sequences in this specimen translate into the identical CDR3. The chain is built from TRBV5-4 and TRBJ1-1; the D gene is possibly TRBD1 (6 bases). CDR3 length: 14 amino acids. CDR1 and CDR2 (germline): SGHNT, YYREEE (reference sequence). V was pared by 0 bases and J by 1 base, with 7 bases between. CDR3 coding DNA: TGTGCCAGCAGCTTGGGGGGGCCGAACACTGAAGCTTTCTTT. This encodes CASSLGGPNTEAFF.

The rearrangement uses TRBV2 and TRBJ1-5; 11 bases are shared with TRBD1. The germline CDR1 and CDR2 sequences are SNHLY and FYNNEI. The V gene end was trimmed by 8 bases and the J gene end by 2 bases; junction bases not matched to a gene: 14. CDR3 length equals 18 residues. The CDR3 DNA sequence: TGTGCCAGCCGAGCAGACAGGGACAGGGGGGGAGGCAATCAGCCCCAGCATTTT. Its translation is CASRADRDRGGGNQPQHF.

This clone appeared once. This chain joins TRBV7-9 and TRBJ1-1; 8 bases are shared with TRBD1. The CDR3 contains 14 residues. V lost 5 bases, J lost 2 bases, and 4 bases stayed unmatched. The germline CDR1 and CDR2 sequences are SEHNR and FQNEAQ (reference sequence). The chain's CDR3 is CASSPTGGNTEAFF. In DNA form, the CDR3 reads TGTGCCAGCAGCCCAACAGGGGGTAACACTGAAGCTTTCTTT.

The chain carries TRBV6-2 or TRBV6-3 and TRBJ1-1; perhaps TRBD1 as D (5 bases). The ends were cut back, 2 bases at V and 0 bases at J, with 13 bases in the middle. Germline V gives CDR1 MNHEY, CDR2 SVGEGT. The CDR3 length is 16 residues. In DNA, the CDR3 is TGTGCCAGCAGTTACGCGGCCGGCAGGGTGAACACTGAAGCTTTCTTT. Its protein product is CASSYAAGRVNTEAFF.

CDR3: CATPGLAGGPYNEQFF. CDR3 coding DNA: TGTGCCACCCCCGGACTAGCGGGAGGGCCCTACAATGAGCAGTTCTTC. This chain connects TRBV6-4 to TRBJ2-1, with 15 bases lining up with TRBD2. The junction had 6 bases not matched to a gene; V was cut back by 10 bases and J by 2 bases. The CDR3 spans 16 residues. The germline V gene encodes CDR1 MRHNA and CDR2 SNTAGT.

The rearrangement joins TRBV5-1 to TRBJ1-1; TRBD1 is a possible D gene (5 bases). In germline, CDR1 is SGHRS, CDR2 YFSETQ. V lost 5 bases to trimming and J lost 1 base, with 12 bases between them. The CDR3 extends over 14 amino acids. Here the CDR3 reads CASSRTGPNTEAFF. The CDR3 coding sequence is TGCGCCAGCAGTAGAACAGGACCGAACACTGAAGCTTTCTTT.

The J gene is TRBJ2-7, the V gene TRBV9, with D perhaps TRBD2 (6 bases). Germline V gene data show CDR1 as SGDLS and CDR2 as YYNGEE. Trimming took 0 bases from V and 5 from J, leaving 18 bases between them. The CDR3 loop spans 16 amino acids. The CDR3 DNA reads TGTGCCAGCAGCGTAGCCGTCTATGGCGGGACCCACGAGCAGTACGTC. Amino acids: CASSVAVYGGTHEQYV.

V is TRBV7-9 and J is TRBJ1-3; D unresolved. The CDR3 loop spans 13 amino acids. Looked up from germline, CDR1 is SEHNR and CDR2 is FQNEAQ (reference sequence). Trimming took off 5 bases at V and 4 bases at J, with 9 bases between the two ends. This CDR3 reads CASSPFGGNTIYF. CDR3 DNA sequence: TGTGCCAGCAGCCCCTTCGGGGGAAACACCATATATTTT.